The next 3 T cell receptor beta chains were all read from a single sample in a study of CD4 T cells in relation to SARS-CoV-2 and coronaviruses. Their recognized antigens are unknown. TCRdb's copy holds only in-frame clones and misses some; the assay was immunoSEQ multiplex PCR. The sample yields some 29,000 clones, around 78% seen once. Before the COVID-19 pandemic, during about 2011-2019, CD4+ T cells were taken from unexposed donors. After about 11 days of culture, CD4+ T cells were isolated. Sequenced material: CD4+ T cells from PBMCs, cultured in vitro. The receptors here all came from a human donor in good health.

V and J are TRBV7-9 and TRBJ2-2; 8 bases fit TRBD1. The J segment lost 6 bases and the V segment lost 4 bases, leaving 7 bases of the junction unmatched. The CDR3 is made up of 15 amino acids. In germline, CDR1 is SEHNR, CDR2 FQNEAQ (reference sequence). CDR3 sequence: CASSSRGLGPGELFF. The CDR3 DNA follows: TGTGCCAGCAGCTCCAGGGGGCTGGGGCCCGGGGAGCTGTTTTTT. Together with reference TRBV7-9 and TRBJ2-2, the CDR3 gives the full variable domain: DTGVSQNPRHKITKRGQNVTFRCDPISEHNRLYWYRQTLGQGPEFLTYFQNEAQLEKSRLLSDRFSAERPKGSFSTLEIQRTEQGDSAMYLCASSSRGLGPGELFFGEGSRLTVL.

The chain combines TRBV6-5 with TRBJ1-1, with D uncertain. The CDR3 sequence is 12 residues long. Trimming cost V 6 bases and J 3 bases, with 8 bases left between them. CDR1 and CDR2 (germline): MNHEY, SVGAGI. CDR3 nucleotides: TGTGCCAGCAGCCCGGGATACACTGAAGCTTTCTTT. Protein: CASSPGYTEAFF.

The chain couples TRBV12-3 or TRBV12-4 to TRBJ2-7; 9 bases line up with TRBD2. J gave up 3 bases and V 6 bases, and 3 bases lay outside the gene matches. This CDR3 is built from 13 residues. The DNA of the CDR3 is TGTGCCAGCAGGGATAGCGGGAGCTACGAGCAGTACTTC. Its translation is CASRDSGSYEQYF.